These 30 T cell receptor beta chains were all obtained from the same sample, sequenced in a study of T cells in Graves' hyperthyroidism and ophthalmopathy. The CDR3 regions of TCR beta were amplified from RNA transcripts. The HTBI primer set served for first-round RT-PCR of the TCR CDR3. TCRdb used MiXCR to reprocess the multiplex PCR reads, holding one entry per CDR3 protein. The table lists hundreds of thousands of distinct CDR3 sequences, roughly 14% of them singletons, with about 12% in the top ten. The sequencing sample was made of blood. Receptors were obtained from a man between 18 and 35 years old with Graves' ophthalmopathy.

The CDR3 here is CASSDSGAGTGELFF. The CDR3 nucleotides are TGTGCCAGCAGTGATAGCGGGGCTGGGACCGGGGAGCTGTTTTTT. V gene TRBV6-1 combines with J gene TRBJ2-2; 8 bases match TRBD2. The length of the CDR3 is 15 residues. V lost 3 bases to trimming and J lost 5 bases; unmatched junction nucleotides: 5. Germline V lookup: CDR1 MNHNS, CDR2 SASEGT.

This chain uses TRBV6-1 with TRBJ2-3; TRBD1 agrees at 8 bases. CDR1 and CDR2 (germline): MNHNS, SASEGT. The CDR3 extends over 16 amino acids. J was trimmed by 1 base and V by 8 bases; bases with no gene match: 11. The CDR3: CASVPAGRGRTDTQYF. Written as DNA, the CDR3 is TGTGCCAGCGTGCCCGCGGGCAGGGGGCGCACAGATACGCAGTATTTT.

The table lists this clonotype with a count of one. This may come from a read error, since a much larger clone is one base off. CDR3 residues: CSAGGVGLAGGPGETQYF. The CDR3 DNA reads TGCAGTGCTGGAGGGGTCGGGCTAGCGGGAGGGCCTGGGGAGACCCAGTACTTC. The chain couples TRBV20-1 to TRBJ2-5; 12 bases line up with TRBD2. J gave up 5 bases and V 5 bases, and 18 bases lay outside the gene matches. Germline CDR1 reads DFQATT; CDR2 reads SNEGSKA (reference sequence). The CDR3 length is 18 residues.

This clonotype was seen repeatedly, ten times or more. The rearrangement joins TRBV20-1 to TRBJ1-1; D not certain. Germline V gene sequence: CDR1 DFQATT, CDR2 SNEGSKA (reference sequence). This CDR3 has 15 residues. Trimming removed 0 bases at V and 1 base at J, with 12 bases between. CDR3: CSARDMPSGNTEAFF. CDR3 nucleotides: TGCAGTGCTAGAGATATGCCCTCCGGGAACACTGAAGCTTTCTTT.

This clonotype showed up many times. V and J are TRBV7-2 and TRBJ2-3; D not resolved. The V gene lost 3 bases and the J gene lost 4 bases, with 11 bases spanning the gap. The V gene's germline CDR1 is SGHTA and CDR2 FQGNSA. The CDR3 contains 14 residues. CDR3 sequence: CASSFGQPPDTQYF. In DNA form, the CDR3 reads TGTGCCAGCAGCTTTGGCCAACCCCCAGATACGCAGTATTTT.

This clonotype was detected many times. This chain joins TRBV7-9 and TRBJ2-3; tentative D call: TRBD1 (6 bases). This CDR3 is built from 14 residues. V lost 5 bases to trimming and J lost 2 bases, with 11 bases between them. The germline V gene encodes CDR1 SEHNR and CDR2 FQNEAQ (reference sequence). The DNA for the CDR3 is TGTGCCAGCAGCCCGTGGACAGACACAGATACGCAGTATTTT. It encodes CASSPWTDTDTQYF. Using reference TRBV7-9 and TRBJ2-3 for the parts outside the CDR3, the full variable domain is DTGVSQNPRHKITKRGQNVTFRCDPISEHNRLYWYRQTLGQGPEFLTYFQNEAQLEKSRLLSDRFSAERPKGSFSTLEIQRTEQGDSAMYLCASSPWTDTDTQYFGPGTRLTVL.

In this sample, this clonotype turned up many times. The CDR3 sequence is CASSYRDEQYF. CDR3 in DNA: TGTGCCAGCAGCTACAGGGACGAGCAGTACTTC. The chain employs TRBV7-8 and TRBJ2-7, with TRBD1 as a possible D gene (6 bases). This CDR3 region has 11 residues. The V end was cut by 4 bases, the J end by 5 bases, with 6 bases between. The germline V gene has CDR1 SGHVS and CDR2 FQNEAQ.

The chain combines TRBV11-2 with TRBJ1-1; a possible D gene is TRBD1 (5 bases). V dropped 6 bases and J dropped 11 bases, with 16 bases sitting between them. The CDR3 is made up of 12 amino acids. Germline loops: CDR1 SGHAT, CDR2 FQNNGV. The CDR3 region is CASRPSGGRAFF. CDR3 coding DNA: TGTGCCAGCAGACCCAGTGGGGGGAGGGCTTTCTTT.

This clonotype was detected many times. This sequence joins TRBV12-3 or TRBV12-4 and TRBJ1-1; the D gene is possibly TRBD1 (5 bases). V lost 3 bases, J lost 1 base, and 12 bases lay in between. There are 15 residues in the CDR3. CDR3 region: CASSFPPGTNTEAFF. CDR3 bases: TGTGCCAGCAGTTTCCCCCCAGGGACGAACACTGAAGCTTTCTTT.

Regarding this clonotype: A read error may be the cause here, since a much bigger clone is one base away. V usage is TRBV6-1 and J usage is TRBJ2-3; no reliable D call. This CDR3 spans 12 amino acids. Germline assignment: CDR1 MNHNS and CDR2 SASEGT. Trimming left V 8 bases short and J 10 bases short, with 16 bases between. CDR3 protein: CASGEVGDAQYF. CDR3 in DNA: TGTGCCAGCGGCGAGGTGGGCGATGCGCAGTATTTT.

The chain is built from TRBV2 and TRBJ2-5, with a weak D call TRBD1 (5 bases). Trimming cost V 10 bases and J 5 bases, with 17 bases left between them. The germline CDR1 and CDR2 sequences are SNHLY and FYNNEI. The CDR3 is 13 amino acids. The DNA for the CDR3 is TGTGCCACAACTGGACAACCCAGGGAGACCCAGTACTTC. This sequence encodes CATTGQPRETQYF.

There are many counts of this clonotype. This chain links TRBV12-3 or TRBV12-4 with TRBJ2-5, with unresolved D. The CDR3 spans 14 residues. V was cut by 4 bases and J by 2 bases, with 11 bases left in between. As DNA, the CDR3 is TGTGCCAGCAGTTCCACGGCAGTTCAAGAGACCCAGTACTTC. It encodes CASSSTAVQETQYF.

This clonotype has a count of ten or more. The J gene is TRBJ1-5, the V gene TRBV12-3 or TRBV12-4; tentatively, D is TRBD1 (5 bases). CDR3 size: 14 residues. V was shortened by 1 base and J by 7 bases, with 11 bases between the two germline ends. CDR3 nucleotide sequence: TGTGCCAGCAGTTTAGTGATAGGGACCCAGCCCCAGCATTTT. Its translation is CASSLVIGTQPQHF.

The table lists this clonotype with many counts. The rearrangement links TRBV5-1 to TRBJ1-1, with no clear D. The CDR3 contains 14 residues. CDR1 is SGHRS, CDR2 YFSETQ, per germline. Trimming removed 0 bases at V and 0 bases at J, with 6 bases between. CDR3 loop: CASSLAGMNTEAFF. CDR3 DNA: TGCGCCAGCAGCTTGGCAGGAATGAACACTGAAGCTTTCTTT.

This clonotype was observed at least ten times. The chain employs TRBV3-1 and TRBJ2-5; 9 bases align to TRBD1. J gave up 6 bases and V 0 bases, and 5 bases lay outside the gene matches. Germline-derived CDR1 and CDR2 are LGHDT and YNNKEL (reference sequence). The CDR3 has 15 amino acids. The CDR3, as DNA: TGTGCCAGCAGCCAAGAGGGGACAGGGTGGAAGACCCAGTACTTC. Residues: CASSQEGTGWKTQYF.

This clonotype has a count of ten or more. The CDR3 coding sequence is TGTGCCTGGAGAGAACCGGGACAGGGAGGCGAAAAACTGTTTTTT. This codes for CAWREPGQGGEKLFF. The chain employs TRBV30 and TRBJ1-4; TRBD1 matches at 9 bases. The germline V gene encodes CDR1 GTSNPN and CDR2 SVGIG (reference sequence). The CDR3 covers 15 residues. The V and J ends lost 3 bases and 8 bases, in that order; junction bases with no gene match: 10. The variable domain in full, completed from reference TRBV30 and TRBJ1-4, reads SQTIHQWPATLVQPVGSPLSLECTVEGTSNPNLYWYRQAAGRGLQLLFYSVGIGQISSEVPQNLSASRPQDRQFILSSKKLLLSDSGFYLCAWREPGQGGEKLFFGSGTQLSVL.

This clonotype was detected many times. J is TRBJ1-1 and V is TRBV28; D ambiguous. The CDR3 totals 13 residues. Germline V gives CDR1 MDHEN, CDR2 SYDVKM. V gave up 5 bases and J gave up 10 bases, with 17 bases separating them. The CDR3 DNA reads TGTGCCAGCAGTCCCCCGACTGGCTTGGGAGCTTTCTTT. It translates to CASSPPTGLGAFF.

This chain joins TRBV27 and TRBJ2-5; D is perhaps TRBD1 (5 bases). Germline loops: CDR1 MNHEY, CDR2 SMNVEV (reference sequence). The CDR3 length is 16 residues. V shed 2 bases and J shed 5 bases, with 18 bases lying between them. As DNA, the CDR3 is TGTGCCAGCAGTTTAGTAGGAAGGGGATTTAGGGAGACCCAGTACTTC. This codes for CASSLVGRGFRETQYF.

This clonotype was seen just once. A much larger clone lies one base from this, so it may be a read error. This rearrangement joins TRBV7-2 to TRBJ1-1, with a weak D call TRBD1 (5 bases). The germline gives CDR1 SGHTA, CDR2 FQGNSA. There are 14 residues in the CDR3. The CDR3 spells CANSFVPGHSEAFF. In DNA form, the CDR3 reads TGTGCCAACAGCTTCGTTCCAGGACACAGTGAAGCTTTCTTT.

The chain carries TRBV11-2 and TRBJ1-1, with 7 bases identical to TRBD1. Trimming cost V 5 bases and J 10 bases; bases outside gene matches: 10. The length of the CDR3 is 13 residues. Germline CDR1 reads SGHAT; CDR2 reads FQNNGV. The CDR3 loop reads CASSPGQPLAAFF. CDR3 coding DNA: TGTGCCAGCAGCCCGGGACAGCCACTTGCAGCTTTCTTT.

This clonotype came up many times. The chain joins TRBV29-1 to TRBJ2-2; D gene ambiguous. Germline CDR1 SQVTM, CDR2 ANQGSEA. The V end was cut by 7 bases, the J end by 0 bases, with 9 bases between. The CDR3 is 13 residues long. CDR3 loop: CSAEVANTGELFF. CDR3 DNA: TGCAGCGCCGAGGTGGCGAACACCGGGGAGCTGTTTTTT.

Comments on this clonotype: This sequence may be a read error, since a much larger clone differs from it by one base. The V call is TRBV11-3, the J call TRBJ2-3, with TRBD2 as a possible D gene (6 bases). The CDR3 sequence is 16 residues long. Germline values: CDR1 SGHNT, CDR2 YENEEA. Written as DNA, the CDR3 is TGTACCAGCAGCTCCTTGGCCGGGAGTAGCACAGATACGCAGTATTTT. Translated, it gives CTSSSLAGSSTDTQYF.

V gene TRBV12-5 combines with J gene TRBJ2-6; 8 positions match TRBD2. Germline V gene lookup returns CDR1 LGHNT and CDR2 FRNRAP. The V segment lost 3 bases and the J segment 0 bases; nucleotides outside the gene matches: 10. The CDR3 consists of 19 residues. The CDR3 loop reads CASGLPPGTSISGANVLTF. CDR3 DNA: TGTGCTAGTGGTTTACCCCCCGGGACTAGTATCTCTGGGGCCAACGTCCTGACTTTC.

This clonotype was seen repeatedly, ten times or more. This sequence joins TRBV2 and TRBJ1-6; TRBD1 matches 9 bases. The CDR3 totals 13 residues. V lost 4 bases, J lost 8 bases, and 0 bases stayed unmatched. Germline values: CDR1 SNHLY, CDR2 FYNNEI. As DNA, the CDR3 is TGTGCCAGCAGTGGGGACAGGGATTCACCCCTCCACTTT. Translated: CASSGDRDSPLHF.

This clonotype was recorded at least ten times. This chain connects TRBV12-3 or TRBV12-4 to TRBJ2-1, with 14 bases identical to TRBD2. V was pared by 7 bases and J by 6 bases, with 5 bases of the junction left unmatched. The CDR3 is 15 amino acids. The CDR3 nucleotides are TGTGCCAGCACCGCGACTAGCGGGGGGGCCAATGAGCAGTTCTTC. Protein sequence: CASTATSGGANEQFF.

In this sample, this clonotype turned up many times. This CDR3 reads CASGRRTDTQYF. Written as DNA, the CDR3 is TGTGCTAGCGGGAGGCGCACAGATACGCAGTATTTT. V usage is TRBV30 and J usage is TRBJ2-3; 10 bases align to TRBD2. The CDR3 sequence is 12 residues long. CDR1 is GTSNPN and CDR2 is SVGIG in the germline V gene (reference sequence).

The chain is built from TRBV9 and TRBJ2-3; 8 bases align to TRBD2. Trimming at V came to 3 bases and at J to 2 bases, leaving 5 bases not matched to a gene. Per the germline V gene, CDR1 is SGDLS and CDR2 is YYNGEE. The CDR3 spans 15 residues. CDR3 region: CASSAGRALTDTQYF. In nucleotides, the CDR3 is TGTGCCAGCAGCGCCGGGAGGGCCCTCACAGATACGCAGTATTTT. The full variable domain, with the rest looked up from reference TRBV9 and TRBJ2-3, is DSGVTQTPKHLITATGQRVTLRCSPRSGDLSVYWYQQSLDQGLQFLIQYYNGEERAKGNILERFSAQQFPDLHSELNLSSLELGDSALYFCASSAGRALTDTQYFGPGTRLTVL.

The chain couples TRBV11-3 to TRBJ2-1, with 9 bases fitting TRBD2. This CDR3 is 17 amino acids long. V was pared by 5 bases and J by 10 bases, with 18 bases of the junction left unmatched. Germline assignment: CDR1 SGHNT and CDR2 YENEEA. The CDR3: CASSAHFGSGGPLEQFF. The CDR3 DNA reads as TGTGCCAGCAGCGCCCACTTTGGCAGCGGGGGGCCCTTGGAGCAGTTCTTC.

The table lists this clonotype with many counts. The chain links TRBV12-5 to TRBJ2-7; D unresolved. The germline V and J ends were trimmed by 5 bases and 5 bases, with 22 bases remaining between them. This CDR3 spans 16 amino acids. Germline CDR1 is LGHNT and CDR2 is FRNRAP. The CDR3 sequence is CASGPETALSWDEQYF. In DNA form, the CDR3 reads TGTGCTAGTGGTCCGGAGACGGCCCTTTCTTGGGACGAGCAGTACTTC.

This clonotype was observed many times. The chain uses TRBV12-3 or TRBV12-4 and TRBJ1-2; the D is unclear. Trimming stripped 10 bases from V and 0 bases from J, with 12 bases between. The CDR3 length is 13 residues. CDR3 region: CAIGSRANYGYTF. Written as DNA, the CDR3 is TGTGCCATCGGGAGTCGAGCTAACTATGGCTACACCTTC.